The 29 T cell receptor beta chains below were found in one sample sequenced in a study of long-term antiretroviral therapy in people with HIV. The assay used was immunoSEQ (version v3.0), run at survey level. TCRdb's copy holds only in-frame clones and misses some; the assay was immunoSEQ multiplex PCR. This sample has 14,000 or so clones, with roughly 85% found just once. The material was unsorted PBMCs, obtained 1.8 years before starting antiretroviral therapy. These receptor sequences come from a middle-aged woman with HIV.

This sequence joins TRBV5-1 and TRBJ2-7, with D possibly matching TRBD2 (6 bases). The germline V and J ends were trimmed by 1 base and 3 bases, with 11 bases remaining between them. The CDR3 extends over 14 amino acids. In germline, CDR1 is SGHRS, CDR2 YFSETQ. The CDR3: CASSLSIADYEQYF. CDR3 nucleotide sequence: TGCGCCAGCAGCTTGTCAATAGCGGACTACGAGCAGTACTTC.

The chain combines TRBV4-2 with TRBJ2-1; 8 bases match TRBD2. The CDR3 length is 16 residues. Losses at the gene ends were 0 bases for V and 12 bases for J; bases not matched to a gene: 13. Germline CDR1 and CDR2: LGHNA and YNFKEQ. CDR3 amino acids: CASSQDGAGGLGGQFF. CDR3 in DNA: TGTGCCAGCAGCCAAGATGGGGCGGGAGGCCTTGGTGGGCAGTTCTTC.

This clone was counted a single time. The chain couples TRBV10-2 to TRBJ2-5, with 13 bases matching TRBD2. Germline V gives CDR1 WSHSY, CDR2 SAAADI. J was trimmed by 5 bases and V by 8 bases; bases with no gene match: 8. The CDR3 is 15 residues long. The CDR3 spells CASLLAGGPGETQYF. Here the CDR3 DNA reads TGCGCCAGCCTACTAGCGGGAGGGCCGGGGGAGACCCAGTACTTC.

The V and J genes are TRBV5-1 and TRBJ2-1, with D unresolved. Germline-derived CDR1 and CDR2 are SGHRS and YFSETQ. V lost 3 bases, J lost 0 bases, and 10 bases lay in between. The CDR3 extends over 15 amino acids. DNA of the CDR3: TGCGCCAGCAGCTCAGCGAAGGACTCCTACAATGAGCAGTTCTTC. This translates into CASSSAKDSYNEQFF. Drawing the rest from reference TRBV5-1 and TRBJ2-1, the complete variable domain is KAGVTQTPRYLIKTRGQQVTLSCSPISGHRSVSWYQQTPGQGLQFLFEYFSETQRNKGNFPGRFSGRQFSNSRSEMNVSTLELGDSALYLCASSSAKDSYNEQFFGPGTRLTVL.

This chain connects TRBV7-9 to TRBJ1-2, with D perhaps matching TRBD1 (5 bases). V gave up 2 bases and J gave up 10 bases, with 11 bases separating them. This CDR3 spans 12 amino acids. Germline values: CDR1 SEHNR, CDR2 FQNEAQ (reference sequence). The CDR3 DNA is TGTGCCAGCAGCTTACTACAGGACGTCTACACCTTC. It encodes CASSLLQDVYTF.

CDR3 residues: CSVGTGSFEAFF. For the CDR3, the DNA is TGCAGCGTTGGGACAGGGAGTTTTGAAGCTTTCTTT. The J gene is TRBJ1-1, the V gene TRBV29-1; TRBD1 matches at 8 bases. J gave up 7 bases and V 4 bases, and 5 bases lay outside the gene matches. Germline V gene lookup returns CDR1 SQVTM and CDR2 ANQGSEA. This CDR3 is built from 12 residues.

This clone has only a few counts. This sequence joins TRBV6-1 and TRBJ1-5; D is ambiguous. Germline values: CDR1 MNHNS, CDR2 SASEGT. Trimming removed 3 bases at V and 0 bases at J, with 9 bases between. This CDR3 comprises 15 residues. The CDR3 region is CASSEYGYSNQPQHF. CDR3 coding DNA: TGTGCCAGCAGTGAGTACGGATATAGCAATCAGCCCCAGCATTTT.

The V and J genes are TRBV28 and TRBJ1-1; D is possibly TRBD1 (6 bases). Germline V gene sequence: CDR1 MDHEN, CDR2 SYDVKM. This CDR3 contains 12 residues. Deletions cut 6 bases from V and 8 bases from J, with 13 bases between. Written as DNA, the CDR3 is TGTGCCAGCAGCCTTGACAGGCTCGAAGCTTTCTTT. This translates into CASSLDRLEAFF.

This chain's CDR3 is CASSFSAGSPSYNEQFF. CDR3 sequence (DNA): TGTGCCAGCAGCTTCTCCGCCGGGAGTCCATCCTACAATGAGCAGTTCTTC. The V gene is TRBV7-3, the J gene TRBJ2-1, with a tentative D call TRBD2 (6 bases). Trimming stripped 3 bases from V and 1 base from J, with 16 bases between. Germline V gives CDR1 SGHTA, CDR2 FQGTGA. This CDR3 comprises 17 residues.

This chain joins TRBV4-1 and TRBJ2-2, with 12 bases lining up with TRBD2. The germline CDR1 and CDR2 sequences are MGHRA and YSYEKL. The CDR3 length is 17 residues. Germline trimming cut 4 bases from V and 4 bases from J; bases unmatched to any gene: 7. The CDR3 loop reads CASSPLTSGSGTGELFF. The CDR3 DNA sequence: TGCGCCAGCAGCCCCTTGACTAGCGGGAGCGGCACCGGGGAGCTGTTTTTT.

This clone was observed a handful of times. CDR3 DNA sequence: TGTGCCAGCAGCTTACAACGGGAGGGCCGTTCGCAGTATTTT. Its translation: CASSLQREGRSQYF. The chain couples TRBV7-9 to TRBJ2-3, with TRBD2 identical over 8 bases. Per germline, CDR1 SEHNR and CDR2 FQNEAQ (reference sequence). The CDR3 sequence is 14 residues long. The ends lost 2 bases at V and 10 bases at J; junction bases unmatched: 8.

The gene calls are TRBV29-1 and TRBJ1-3, with 7 bases matching TRBD1. This CDR3 region has 14 residues. Germline loops: CDR1 SQVTM, CDR2 ANQGSEA. The ends lost 3 bases at V and 3 bases at J; junction bases unmatched: 5. The CDR3 sequence: CSVEDRSVGNTIYF. The CDR3 nucleotides read TGCAGCGTTGAGGACAGGTCGGTTGGAAACACCATATATTTT.

In this sample, this clone turned up once. V and J are TRBV19 and TRBJ1-1; D not certain. The germline V gene has CDR1 LNHDA and CDR2 SQIVND (reference sequence). The CDR3 consists of 12 residues. Deletions cut 10 bases from V and 7 bases from J, with 16 bases between. The CDR3 is CATTGLTHEAFF. The CDR3 region has the DNA TGTGCCACTACTGGACTTACACATGAAGCTTTCTTT.

This clone was counted once. The chain combines TRBV7-8 with TRBJ2-1; TRBD2 aligns across 9 bases. The CDR3 runs 15 residues. V was pared by 5 bases and J by 10 bases, with 12 bases of the junction left unmatched. Germline V lookup: CDR1 SGHVS, CDR2 FQNEAQ. The CDR3 coding sequence is TGTGCCAGCAGCCCAACGTCCGGGACTAGCAGAGAGCAGTTCTTC. This translates into CASSPTSGTSREQFF.

This chain links TRBV6-5 with TRBJ1-3; maybe TRBD1 (5 bases). Germline V gene lookup returns CDR1 MNHEY and CDR2 SVGAGI. Trimming stripped 11 bases from V and 4 bases from J, with 21 bases between. The CDR3 spans 15 residues. As DNA, the CDR3 is TGTGCCTGTCAAGGTCGGGGCTCGGGGGGAAACACCATATATTTT. Its translation: CACQGRGSGGNTIYF.

The rearrangement uses TRBV9 and TRBJ2-1; D remains unclear. The germline gives CDR1 SGDLS, CDR2 YYNGEE. This CDR3 contains 12 residues. V was clipped by 4 bases and J by 8 bases, with 10 bases between them. Here the CDR3 reads CASSPTMDEQFF. As DNA, the CDR3 is TGTGCCAGCAGCCCTACTATGGATGAGCAGTTCTTC.

This clone was seen just once. The rearrangement uses TRBV6-5 and TRBJ2-7; the D gene is possibly TRBD2 (5 bases). Trimming cost V 4 bases and J 3 bases, with 10 bases left between them. In germline, CDR1 is MNHEY, CDR2 SVGAGI. The CDR3 runs to 13 residues. CDR3 coding DNA: TGTGCCAGCAGTTCGGTACTAGGCTACGAGCAGTACTTC. Translated, it gives CASSSVLGYEQYF.

With respect to this clone: The junction shows a germline mismatch at one end, possibly a read error. This chain connects TRBV4-1 to TRBJ2-7, with 9 bases matching TRBD1. The V gene's germline CDR1 is MGHRA and CDR2 YSYEKL. The CDR3 totals 14 residues. CDR3 coding DNA: TGCGCCGGCAGAAGTAACAGGGGGCGAGGCGAGCAGTACTTC. Translated, it gives CAGRSNRGRGEQYF.

V and J are TRBV19 and TRBJ1-5, with 10 bases that match TRBD1. Germline CDR1 is LNHDA and CDR2 is SQIVND (reference sequence). The ends lost 10 bases at V and 8 bases at J; junction bases unmatched: 5. This CDR3 contains 12 residues. The CDR3 loop reads CATGQGNEPQHF. The DNA for the CDR3 is TGTGCCACGGGACAGGGGAACGAGCCCCAGCATTTT. The full variable domain, completed using reference TRBV19 and TRBJ1-5, is DGGITQSPKYLFRKEGQNVTLSCEQNLNHDAMYWYRQDPGQGLRLIYYSQIVNDFQKGDIAEGYSVSREKKESFPLTVTSAQKNPTAFYLCATGQGNEPQHFGDGTRLSIL.

V usage is TRBV5-4 and J usage is TRBJ2-3; 9 nucleotides agree with TRBD1. Trimming took 0 bases from V and 1 from J; bases not matched to a gene: 0. The CDR3 consists of 15 residues. CDR1 and CDR2 from the germline V gene are SGHNT and YYREEE (reference sequence). CDR3 DNA: TGTGCCAGCAGCTTGGGACAGGGGGGCACAGATACGCAGTATTTT. This gives the protein CASSLGQGGTDTQYF.

The J gene is TRBJ1-2, the V gene TRBV7-2, with 8 nucleotides matching TRBD1. Germline CDR1 is SGHTA and CDR2 is FQGNSA. Germline trimming cut 4 bases from V and 4 bases from J; bases unmatched to any gene: 11. The length of the CDR3 is 16 residues. Here the CDR3 reads CASSSQRTGLGYGYTF. The CDR3 DNA is TGTGCCAGCAGCTCTCAACGGACAGGGCTGGGCTATGGCTACACCTTC.

The chain links TRBV19 to TRBJ1-5; D uncertain. This CDR3 has 17 amino acids. Per the germline V gene, CDR1 is LNHDA and CDR2 is SQIVND (reference sequence). V was pared by 3 bases and J by 6 bases, with 21 bases between. The CDR3 bases are TGTGCCAGTAGTATCATTGGGCGGGCCGTCATGGGTCAGCCCCAGCATTTT. It translates to CASSIIGRAVMGQPQHF.

V and J are TRBV5-4 and TRBJ2-3; TRBD2 is a possible D gene (6 bases). CDR3 size: 13 residues. The ends were cut back, 3 bases at V and 11 bases at J, with 16 bases in the middle. Per germline, CDR1 SGHNT and CDR2 YYREEE (reference sequence). This chain's CDR3 is CASSSGEAAGQYF. The DNA of the CDR3 is TGTGCCAGCAGCTCGGGGGAGGCTGCCGGGCAGTATTTT.

The chain recombines TRBV28 with TRBJ2-1, with TRBD2 identical over 11 bases. Trimming at V came to 2 bases and at J to 6 bases, leaving 12 bases not matched to a gene. CDR1 is MDHEN and CDR2 is SYDVKM in the germline V gene. The CDR3 is made up of 18 amino acids. The DNA of the CDR3 is TGTGCCAGCAGTTTACTGATCCGACTAGCGGGGAAGGCCAATGAGCAGTTCTTC. Protein sequence: CASSLLIRLAGKANEQFF.

This clone is labeled large. The chain joins TRBV2 to TRBJ1-2; TRBD1 aligns across 12 bases. Germline V gene lookup returns CDR1 SNHLY and CDR2 FYNNEI. The CDR3 has 19 amino acids. V gave up 4 bases and J gave up 2 bases; unmatched junction bases: 14. The CDR3 DNA is TGTGCCAGCAGTGTCCATCCGGGGACAGGGGGCCTATGGAACTATGGCTACACCTTC. Translating it yields CASSVHPGTGGLWNYGYTF. Full variable domain (missing parts from reference TRBV2 and TRBJ1-2): EPEVTQTPSHQVTQMGQEVILRCVPISNHLYFYWYRQILGQKVEFLVSFYNNEISEKSEIFDDQFSVERPDGSNFTLKIRSTKLEDSAMYFCASSVHPGTGGLWNYGYTFGSGTRLTVV.

The V call is TRBV11-2, the J call TRBJ2-5; 8 bases align to TRBD2. The V gene end was trimmed by 1 base and the J gene end by 2 bases; junction bases not matched to a gene: 3. This CDR3 spans 15 amino acids. The germline gives CDR1 SGHAT, CDR2 FQNNGV. Here the CDR3 DNA reads TGTGCCAGCAGCTTAGTAGCGGGGAGACAAGAGACCCAGTACTTC. Its translation is CASSLVAGRQETQYF.

This sequence joins TRBV5-6 and TRBJ1-1; D unresolved. Looked up from germline, CDR1 is SGHDT and CDR2 is YYEEEE. The CDR3 length is 15 residues. Trimming removed 2 bases from V and 1 base from J, with 12 bases in between. The CDR3 loop reads CASSFAIRGNTEAFF. Written as DNA, the CDR3 is TGTGCCAGCAGCTTTGCGATTAGAGGGAACACTGAAGCTTTCTTT. Full variable domain (remainder filled in from reference TRBV5-6 and TRBJ1-1): DAGVTQSPTHLIKTRGQQVTLRCSPKSGHDTVSWYQQALGQGPQFIFQYYEEEERQRGNFPDRFSGHQFPNYSSELNVNALLLGDSALYLCASSFAIRGNTEAFFGQGTRLTVV.

The gene calls are TRBV5-1 and TRBJ2-1, with 7 nucleotides matching TRBD2. The V and J ends lost 3 bases and 7 bases, in that order; junction bases with no gene match: 7. Germline lookup yields CDR1 SGHRS and CDR2 YFSETQ. The CDR3 is 14 residues long. CDR3 amino acids: CASSSQTSNNEQFF. CDR3 sequence (DNA): TGCGCCAGCAGCTCTCAGACTAGCAATAATGAGCAGTTCTTC.

The chain couples TRBV5-1 to TRBJ2-5, with a tentative D call TRBD2 (5 bases). V was pared by 0 bases and J by 3 bases, with 15 bases between. The germline V gene encodes CDR1 SGHRS and CDR2 YFSETQ. The CDR3 totals 16 residues. For the CDR3, the DNA is TGCGCCAGCAGCTTGGCCACGAGGGCAGGCGAAGAGACCCAGTACTTC. It specifies CASSLATRAGEETQYF.